The 17 T cell receptor beta chains presented below share a single source sample, sequenced in a study of blood T cell repertoires in COVID-19. This table comes from immunoSEQ multiplex PCR, and its TCRdb copy is limited to in-frame clones, with some not included. The sample has roughly 180,000 clones; about 85% are singletons. Sample: peripheral blood. All receptors come from a woman aged 50 to 60 with COVID-19, enrolled during active disease.

The rearrangement uses TRBV30 and TRBJ1-3; possibly TRBD1 for D (6 bases). The CDR3 totals 14 residues. V was clipped by 0 bases and J by 3 bases, with 9 bases between them. CDR1 GTSNPN and CDR2 SVGIG come from the germline V gene (reference sequence). CDR3 loop: CAWSVLTGGNTIYF. As DNA, the CDR3 is TGTGCCTGGAGTGTTTTGACAGGTGGAAACACCATATATTTT. Complete variable domain (other parts from reference TRBV30 and TRBJ1-3): SQTIHQWPATLVQPVGSPLSLECTVEGTSNPNLYWYRQAAGRGLQLLFYSVGIGQISSEVPQNLSASRPQDRQFILSSKKLLLSDSGFYLCAWSVLTGGNTIYFGEGSWLTVV.

This chain links TRBV4-2 with TRBJ2-3; 11 bases line up with TRBD2. Germline trimming cut 0 bases from V and 3 bases from J; bases unmatched to any gene: 2. This CDR3 is built from 16 residues. The germline V gene encodes CDR1 LGHNA and CDR2 YNFKEQ. CDR3: CASSQDLAGGTDTQYF. The CDR3 DNA reads as TGTGCCAGCAGCCAAGATTTAGCGGGGGGGACAGATACGCAGTATTTT.

The rearrangement links TRBV5-5 to TRBJ1-1; a weak D match, TRBD1 (5 bases). V lost 4 bases to trimming and J lost 8 bases, with 24 bases between them. This CDR3 is built from 16 residues. Germline values: CDR1 SGHKS, CDR2 YYEKEE (reference sequence). The CDR3 nucleotides are TGTGCCAGCAGCGTGGATAGAACTACAAGGGGTACCGAAGCTTTCTTT. Protein product: CASSVDRTTRGTEAFF.

The chain couples TRBV4-1 to TRBJ2-7; D is undetermined. Trimming left V 1 base short and J 5 bases short, with 12 bases between. The germline V gene encodes CDR1 MGHRA and CDR2 YSYEKL. The CDR3 covers 14 residues. CDR3 DNA: TGCGCCAGCAGCCAAGCCCTAGGATCCGACGAGCAGTACTTC. It codes for CASSQALGSDEQYF.

Written as DNA, the CDR3 is TGTGCCAGCAGCTTAGCTGTAGGGGGCACTGAAGCTTTCTTT. This sequence encodes CASSLAVGGTEAFF. This chain connects TRBV7-9 to TRBJ1-1; possible D gene TRBD1, 6 bases. The V gene lost 0 bases and the J gene lost 4 bases, with 9 bases spanning the gap. The CDR3 length is 14 residues. Germline CDR1 and CDR2: SEHNR and FQNEAQ (reference sequence).

This chain joins TRBV28 and TRBJ2-7; 7 bases fit TRBD1. Germline V gene sequence: CDR1 MDHEN, CDR2 SYDVKM. With 3 bases clipped from V and 6 bases from J, the junction kept 17 bases outside the gene matches. This CDR3 spans 17 amino acids. CDR3 coding DNA: TGTGCCAGCAGTTTGGCCCACAGGGGCCCCCCGATTGGCGAGCAGTACTTC. This encodes CASSLAHRGPPIGEQYF.

The chain recombines TRBV12-3 or TRBV12-4 with TRBJ2-7; maybe TRBD1 (6 bases). V was clipped by 3 bases and J by 2 bases, with 8 bases between them. The CDR3 totals 13 residues. CDR3 coding DNA: TGTGCCAGCAGTTTTCAGGGGCCCTACGAGCAGTACTTC. Translating it yields CASSFQGPYEQYF.

The chain joins TRBV5-1 to TRBJ1-2; 7 bases align to TRBD1. The CDR3 has 13 residues. The germline V gene encodes CDR1 SGHRS and CDR2 YFSETQ. Unmatched junction bases numbered 5, after V lost 3 bases and J lost 6 bases. The CDR3 loop is CASSSDRRNGYTF. CDR3 DNA sequence: TGCGCCAGCAGCTCGGACAGGCGAAATGGCTACACCTTC. Drawing the rest from reference TRBV5-1 and TRBJ1-2, the complete variable domain is KAGVTQTPRYLIKTRGQQVTLSCSPISGHRSVSWYQQTPGQGLQFLFEYFSETQRNKGNFPGRFSGRQFSNSRSEMNVSTLELGDSALYLCASSSDRRNGYTFGSGTRLTVV.

This chain uses TRBV30 with TRBJ2-7, with 11 bases fitting TRBD2. In germline, CDR1 is GTSNPN, CDR2 SVGIG (reference sequence). The CDR3 is 15 residues long. Germline trimming cut 0 bases from V and 3 bases from J; bases unmatched to any gene: 4. CDR3 region: CAWSVLTSGGYEQYF. CDR3 DNA sequence: TGTGCCTGGAGTGTACTTACTAGCGGGGGCTACGAGCAGTACTTC.

This clone was counted a single time. The rearrangement joins TRBV7-9 to TRBJ2-1, with 13 bases matching TRBD2. Germline CDR1 reads SEHNR; CDR2 reads FQNEAQ (reference sequence). The J segment lost 1 base and the V segment lost 5 bases, leaving 5 bases of the junction unmatched. The CDR3 runs 17 residues. The DNA for the CDR3 is TGTGCCAGCAGCCCAAAGACTAGCGGGGGGTCCTACAATGAGCAGTTCTTC. This encodes CASSPKTSGGSYNEQFF.

This clone has just one count. The rearrangement uses TRBV29-1 and TRBJ1-2; no clear D. The CDR3 has 13 amino acids. V was cut by 4 bases and J by 2 bases, with 11 bases left in between. Germline CDR1 SQVTM, CDR2 ANQGSEA. CDR3 loop: CSVGVTGNYGYTF. The CDR3 DNA reads as TGCAGCGTTGGGGTCACGGGAAACTATGGCTACACCTTC.

The chain employs TRBV3-1 (or the pseudogene TRBV3-2) and TRBJ1-2, with D tentatively TRBD1 (5 bases). This CDR3 is 16 amino acids long. Germline assignment: CDR1 LGHDT and CDR2 YNNKEL (reference sequence). The V end was cut by 1 base, the J end by 4 bases, with 16 bases between. CDR3 coding DNA: TGTGCCAGCAGCCAAGGCGTGGGGGGAACAGGCTATGGCTACACCTTC. Translated, it gives CASSQGVGGTGYGYTF.

This rearrangement joins TRBV18 to TRBJ1-5, with D perhaps TRBD1 (5 bases). There are 15 residues in the CDR3. Germline V CDR1 and CDR2: KGHSH, LQKENI. V lost 2 bases to trimming and J lost 6 bases, with 14 bases between them. The CDR3 DNA sequence: TGTGCCAGCTCACCATTAAAGGGGAACGGTCAGCCCCAGCATTTT. The encoded protein is CASSPLKGNGQPQHF.

The chain combines TRBV30 with TRBJ2-3, with no clear D. Trimming removed 3 bases at V and 4 bases at J, with 5 bases between. The CDR3 spans 11 residues. Germline loops: CDR1 GTSNPN, CDR2 SVGIG (reference sequence). CDR3 coding DNA: TGTGCCTGGAGCTCCGCAGATACGCAGTATTTT. Translating gives CAWSSADTQYF.

The V and J genes are TRBV7-2 and TRBJ1-4, with D maybe TRBD1 (6 bases). The V gene lost 0 bases and the J gene lost 5 bases, with 13 bases spanning the gap. The germline CDR1 and CDR2 sequences are SGHTA and FQGNSA. This CDR3 is 16 amino acids long. The CDR3 bases are TGTGCCAGCAGCTTAGCACGGGGGGGCAGAAATGAAAAACTGTTTTTT. This gives the protein CASSLARGGRNEKLFF.

DNA of the CDR3: TGTGCCAGCAGCTTGCTTGCGCCCGACAGGACTGGTGAATGGGGAAAGGCTTTCTTT. This sequence encodes CASSLLAPDRTGEWGKAFF. The J gene is TRBJ1-1, the V gene TRBV5-5; tentatively, D is TRBD1 (6 bases). Trimming shortened V by 1 base and J by 11 bases, and 33 bases separated the two germline ends. The V gene's germline CDR1 is SGHKS and CDR2 YYEKEE (reference sequence). CDR3 length: 19 amino acids.

The gene calls are TRBV7-2 and TRBJ1-1, with 7 bases identical to TRBD1. V shed 4 bases and J 7 bases; nucleotides not matched to a gene: 6. The CDR3 totals 13 residues. Germline CDR1 reads SGHTA; CDR2 reads FQGNSA. The CDR3 reads CASSSRRQGEAFF. Written as DNA, the CDR3 is TGTGCCAGCAGCTCCCGCAGACAGGGTGAAGCTTTCTTT.